This T cell receptor beta chain was recovered during a study of CD8+ T cells in alopecia areata. Study-level information: The percentage of affected scalp area served as the score of severity for treated patients.

Treatment described: oral pan-JAK inhibitor, 5-10 mg twice daily. Extracted RNA was reverse transcribed into cDNA, the sequencing template. Using immunoSEQ multiplex PCR, the repertoire was profiled, and TCRdb retains in-frame clones only, with some absent. The table includes 200,000 to 250,000 clones, 50% to 60% detected once. Germline-derived CDR1 and CDR2 are PRHDT and FYEKMQ (reference sequence). V lost 3 bases to trimming and J lost 3 bases, with 10 bases between them. This CDR3 contains 14 residues. The origin of this receptor is a human donor with alopecia areata. Sequences were derived from CD4+ T cells sorted from blood, sampled at week 4, from a patient treated with tofacitinib. V usage is TRBV13 and J usage is TRBJ2-3; no firm D call. CDR3 DNA sequence: TGTGCCAGCAGCTTGGGCATCGGAACAGATACGCAGTATTTT. This translates into CASSLGIGTDTQYF. The full variable domain, with the rest looked up from reference TRBV13 and TRBJ2-3, is AAGVIQSPRHLIKEKRETATLKCYPIPRHDTVYWYQQGPGQDPQFLISFYEKMQSDKGSIPDRFSAQQFSDYHSELNMSSLELGDSALYFCASSLGIGTDTQYFGPGTRLTVL.